This T cell receptor beta chain was sequenced for a study of blood T cells in healthy people across ages (dated by TCRdb to between 2015 and 2017). Regarding the study in general: In model experiments, template switching captured roughly one uniquely barcoded TCR beta cDNA molecule for every two T cells. Age-related changes in TCR beta repertoire diversity were measured in the study by deep sequencing normalized with unique cDNA molecular identifiers. Four age groups were formed from the donors: young (average around 15 years), middle-aged (around 40), aged (roughly 58) and long-lived (less than 85). To avoid experimental bias, donors of different ages were randomly spread across the sequencing lanes. The study analyzed two additional independent replicas of 1 million unique cDNA reads from the same blood draw for two donors, one aged 18 to 29 and one aged 80 or older.

The germline V gene (reference sequence) yields DFQATT for CDR1 and SNEGSKA for CDR2. From the cysteine up to the phenylalanine, the CDR3 has a length of 12 residues. The retained sequence is limited to the CDR3, 36 bases, with the frame set at the first base. At the junction V is shortened by 4 bases and J by 1 base, with 7 bases in between. Points the paper makes about the study in general: The percentage of naive T cells measured by flow cytometry correlated strongly with observed TCR beta diversity. Compared with the aged group, more naive CD4+ T cells, fewer expanded clones and increased TCR diversity were shown by the long-lived group, suggesting age selection. Observed TCR beta diversity per million T cells fell roughly linearly with age, and a significant reduction was already apparent by age roughly 40. Bulk unsorted PBMC profiling prevented conclusive comparison of naive and antigen-experienced compartments. The CMV infection status of donors was not known, potentially confounding age-related changes in expanded clonotypes. Estimates of total diversity based on one million sequenced T cells were regarded as lower bounds and as underestimates.

Donors were 35 to 40 systemically healthy Caucasian individuals from Russia aged roughly 6 to 95 years. Each donor gave 8 to 10 milliliters of peripheral blood, drawn into EDTA-treated Vacutainer tubes. Ficoll-Paque density-gradient centrifugation was used to isolate PBMCs, with at least 6 million per sample. Total RNA was extracted from PBMCs with Trizol reagent, with at least 5 micrograms obtained per sample. Naive CD45RAhigh/CD27high T cell percentages were measured by flow cytometry on a PBMC aliquot from every donor. This clonotype occurred a few times. Its antigen is unknown. The sample holds no much larger clone one base away, and base qualities are not on file. Library construction relied on 5' RACE. Sequencing instrument: Illumina HiSeq 2500. A second PCR of about 6 to 12 cycles was performed with a sample-barcoded 5' primer and a J-beta primer mix. Each TCR beta cDNA molecule received a unique molecular identifier from a template-switch 5' adaptor carrying 12 random nucleotides. At least 3 million CDR3-containing paired-end reads were obtained from each sample. All of the RNA was converted into first-strand cDNA using the Mint cDNA synthesis kit, with a TRBC-specific oligonucleotide serving as the primer. Following uracil-DNA glycosylase treatment, a first 18-cycle PCR with universal primers M1SS and BC2_uni_R was performed on all cDNA. Under the source paper's analysis protocol: Normalization of each sample was performed by random selection of 1 million high-quality reads, each carrying a distinct molecular identifier. Reads with shared molecular identifiers were discarded instead of being binned into consensus sequences. CDR3 identification, clonotype clustering and error correction used MiTCR with a Q25 quality threshold and the strictest error-elimination algorithm. Lower-bound total TCR beta diversity was estimated with a nonparametric unseen species model using Euler transformation. Clones were called with MiXCR by TCRdb after fastp trimmed the public reads at Q25, and only in-frame beta chains were retained. Rows merge per CDR3 protein into single entries with the most common DNA and genes. The V and J calls and clone size come from TCRdb's table, not from the authors' own analysis. For this sample there are about 900,000 distinct CDR3 sequences; roughly 60% appear just once. 25% to 35% of the sample rests with the top ten.

The rearranged segments are TRBV20-1 and TRBJ1-1, with no confident D gene call. The TCR sequence derives from a man aged 25-45 years in good health. The sample consisted of blood. The nucleotide sequence reads as follows: TGCAGTGCTATCGGAAGGAACACTGAAGCTTTCTTT. This is translated as CSAIGRNTEAFF.